This is a list of T cell receptor beta chains from one sample in a study of blood T cell repertoires in COVID-19. Assay: immunoSEQ multiplex PCR; the TCRdb copy retains only in-frame clones and omits some. The sample includes around 400,000 clones, about 90% of them seen just once. Material: peripheral blood. These receptors were taken from a woman in her fifties or sixties with COVID-19, enrolled during active disease. Each CDR3 is given with its conserved first and last residue. Fields, in order: J gene, D gene, V gene, CDR3 length, clone size, CDR3 protein, CDR3 DNA. A D gene is named only where the DNA matches it firmly. A row's size may be missing; if present it is once, few, many or a size class.

TRBJ1-2	NA	TRBV7-9	16	NA	CASSWLGGVQGYGYTF	TGTGCCAGCAGCTGGCTAGGTGGGGTCCAGGGCTATGGCTACACCTTC
TRBJ1-1	NA	TRBV2	11	once	CASIVTSGAFF	TGTGCCAGCATTGTCACATCGGGAGCTTTCTTT
TRBJ1-2	NA	TRBV3-1/TRBV3-2	14	few	CASSQDGARYGYTF	TGTGCCAGCAGCCAAGATGGGGCCCGCTATGGCTACACCTTC
TRBJ2-1	NA	TRBV28	13	NA	CASSFFEYNEQFF	TGTGCCAGCAGTTTTTTCGAGTACAATGAGCAGTTCTTC
TRBJ1-1	NA	TRBV18	14	NA	CASLRTSMNTEAFF	TGTGCCAGCTTACGGACATCCATGAACACTGAAGCTTTCTTT
TRBJ1-5	NA	TRBV5-5	14	NA	CASSGGGDNQPQHF	TGTGCCAGCAGCGGTGGGGGGGACAATCAGCCCCAGCATTTT
TRBJ2-7	TRBD1	TRBV29-1	12	NA	CSAGTGVREQYF	TGCAGCGCTGGTACAGGGGTGAGGGAGCAGTACTTC
TRBJ1-1	NA	TRBV21-1	19	NA	CASSKAKSREWGVNTEAFF	TGTGCCAGCAGCAAAGCAAAGTCCAGGGAATGGGGGGTGAACACTGAAGCTTTCTTT
TRBJ1-1	TRBD1	TRBV2	14	once	CASSEVWDSREAFF	TGTGCCAGCAGTGAAGTGTGGGACAGCCGTGAAGCTTTCTTT
TRBJ2-2	TRBD1	TRBV19	14	NA	CASRRTGGSGELFF	TGTGCCAGTAGGCGGACAGGGGGATCCGGGGAGCTGTTTTTT
TRBJ2-5	TRBD1	TRBV5-5	14	NA	CASSFTGGEETQYF	TGTGCCAGCAGCTTTACAGGGGGCGAAGAGACCCAGTACTTC
TRBJ1-1	NA	TRBV19	14	NA	CASTQRGGRTEAFF	TGTGCCAGTACCCAGAGGGGGGGACGCACTGAAGCTTTCTTT
TRBJ2-7	NA	TRBV6-5	15	once	CASSYGRQGGYEQYF	TGTGCCAGCAGTTACGGTCGGCAGGGTGGCTACGAGCAGTACTTC
TRBJ2-6	TRBD1	TRBV19	16	NA	CASSMGTGAGANVLTF	TGTGCCAGTAGTATGGGAACAGGGGCTGGGGCCAACGTCCTGACTTTC
TRBJ2-7	TRBD1	TRBV10-3	13	NA	CAISGTGAYEQYF	TGTGCCATCAGTGGGACAGGGGCCTACGAGCAGTACTTC
TRBJ1-4	NA	TRBV6-2/TRBV6-3	15	NA	CASSNQTRFNEKLFF	TGTGCCAGCAGCAACCAAACGCGCTTTAATGAAAAACTGTTTTTT
TRBJ1-2	NA	TRBV19	12	NA	CASTQRDYGYTF	TGTGCCAGTACTCAGAGGGACTATGGCTACACCTTC
TRBJ1-4	TRBD1	TRBV18	15	NA	CASSPEDRGEEKLFF	TGTGCCAGCTCACCAGAGGACAGGGGTGAGGAAAAACTGTTTTTT
TRBJ1-6	NA	TRBV5-6	14	few	CASSIYSYNSPLHF	TGTGCCAGCAGCATATACTCCTATAATTCACCCCTCCACTTT
TRBJ2-1	TRBD2	TRBV5-6	16	NA	CASSLAAGLVLHEQFF	TGTGCCAGCAGCTTGGCTGCGGGACTAGTGTTGCATGAGCAGTTCTTC
TRBJ2-1	NA	TRBV5-1	13	few	CASSGTNPPILFF	TGCGCCAGCAGCGGGACAAACCCCCCTATTTTGTTCTTC
TRBJ2-1	TRBD2	TRBV18	17	NA	CASSPDGFGLAGPEQFF	TGTGCCAGCTCCCCAGATGGATTTGGACTAGCGGGGCCCGAGCAGTTCTTC
TRBJ2-7	TRBD1	TRBV19	13	NA	CASSTLDRDEQYF	TGTGCCAGTAGTACCCTCGACAGGGACGAGCAGTACTTC
TRBJ2-7	TRBD1	TRBV10-3	14	NA	CAISDPGQGDEQYF	TGTGCCATCAGTGACCCGGGACAGGGGGACGAGCAGTACTTC
TRBJ1-1	NA	TRBV30	14	NA	CAWVEQGLNTEAFF	TGTGCCTGGGTTGAGCAGGGGCTGAACACTGAAGCTTTCTTT
TRBJ1-2	TRBD1	TRBV5-1	15	once	CASSSMPGTDYGYTF	TGCGCCAGCAGCTCCATGCCAGGGACAGACTATGGCTACACCTTC
TRBJ2-1	NA	TRBV7-9	12	few	CASSSQAEEQFF	TGTGCCAGCAGCTCGCAGGCTGAGGAGCAGTTCTTC
TRBJ2-7	TRBD2	TRBV7-2	15	NA	CASSLGTSGSYEQYF	TGTGCCAGCAGCTTAGGGACTAGCGGATCCTACGAGCAGTACTTC
TRBJ2-1	NA	TRBV5-1	15	NA	CASSLGASLYNEQFF	TGCGCCAGCAGCTTGGGGGCTAGCCTATACAATGAGCAGTTCTTC
TRBJ1-1	NA	TRBV5-4	15	NA	CASSLEAGRNTEAFF	TGTGCCAGCAGCTTGGAGGCAGGGCGGAACACTGAAGCTTTCTTT
TRBJ1-2	NA	TRBV30	14	NA	CAWPGQQAHYGYTF	TGTGCCTGGCCTGGCCAGCAGGCTCACTATGGCTACACCTTC
TRBJ1-1	NA	TRBV4-2	15	NA	CASSQESRLNTEAFF	TGTGCCAGCAGCCAAGAATCCAGGTTGAACACTGAAGCTTTCTTT
TRBJ1-1	NA	TRBV7-9	13	NA	CASSLVTQGEAFF	TGTGCCAGCAGCTTAGTTACCCAGGGGGAAGCTTTCTTT
TRBJ2-6	TRBD1	TRBV5-1	18	NA	CASSFSGTGSSGANVLTF	TGCGCCAGCAGCTTCTCCGGGACAGGATCTTCTGGGGCCAACGTCCTGACTTTC
TRBJ1-2	NA	TRBV7-2	15	NA	CASSSLRGWNYGYTF	TGTGCCAGCAGCTCACTCCGGGGTTGGAACTATGGCTACACCTTC
TRBJ1-5	NA	TRBV19	16	few	CASSITGGAVNQPQHF	TGTGCCAGTAGTATAACGGGGGGGGCTGTGAATCAGCCCCAGCATTTT
TRBJ2-1	NA	TRBV28	15	once	CASSFLAISYNEQFF	TGTGCCAGCAGTTTCCTAGCGATCTCCTACAATGAGCAGTTCTTC
TRBJ2-3	NA	TRBV4-2	15	NA	CASSQARGATDTQYF	TGTGCCAGCAGCCAAGCCAGGGGGGCCACAGATACGCAGTATTTT
TRBJ2-2	TRBD1	TRBV19	15	NA	CARTRGNRGNGELFF	TGTGCCAGAACAAGGGGGAACAGGGGGAACGGGGAGCTGTTTTTT
TRBJ2-3	TRBD2	TRBV24-1	15	NA	CATSGGSGRTDTQYF	TGTGCCACCAGTGGCGGTAGCGGGAGGACAGATACGCAGTATTTT
TRBJ1-3	NA	TRBV7-8	14	NA	CASSLGGRRNTIYF	TGTGCCAGCAGCTTAGGGGGCCGGAGAAACACCATATATTTT